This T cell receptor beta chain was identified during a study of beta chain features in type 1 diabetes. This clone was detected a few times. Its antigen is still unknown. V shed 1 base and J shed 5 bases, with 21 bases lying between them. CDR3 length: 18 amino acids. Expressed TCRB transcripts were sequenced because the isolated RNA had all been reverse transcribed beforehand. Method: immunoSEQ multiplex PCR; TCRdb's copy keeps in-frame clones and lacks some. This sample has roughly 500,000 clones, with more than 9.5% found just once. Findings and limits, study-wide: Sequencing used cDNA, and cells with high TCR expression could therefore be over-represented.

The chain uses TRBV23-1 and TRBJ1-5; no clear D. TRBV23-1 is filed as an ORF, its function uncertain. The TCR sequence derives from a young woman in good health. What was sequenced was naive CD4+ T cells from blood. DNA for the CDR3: TGCGCCAGCAGTCAATTGCGGGGAGTCAAGGTAGACCATCAGCCCCAGCATTTT. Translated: CASSQLRGVKVDHQPQHF.